What follows are 22 T cell receptor beta chains derived from one specimen sequenced in a study of sequential checkpoint blockade in melanoma. Here immunoSEQ multiplex PCR was the method, and the copy in TCRdb shows in-frame clones only, minus some. The data contain about 3,000 clones, under 25% of them singletons. Treatment here: randomized to nivolumab then ipilimumab (arm A) or the reverse (arm B). The specimen comprised tumor tissue (inferred from file names), sampled from a patient given nivolumab and ipilimumab in sequence. The receptors here all came from a human donor with melanoma.

The CDR3 DNA sequence: TGCGCCAGCAGCTCTGGACAGGCGGCAACTAATGAAAAACTGTTTTTT. This codes for CASSSGQAATNEKLFF. The gene calls are TRBV5-1 and TRBJ1-4; 7 nucleotides agree with TRBD1. With 3 bases clipped from V and 0 bases from J, the junction kept 5 bases outside the gene matches. The CDR3 runs 16 residues. Germline lookup yields CDR1 SGHRS and CDR2 YFSETQ.

The chain uses TRBV11-3 and TRBJ1-4, with a weak D call TRBD1 (5 bases). Germline CDR1 and CDR2: SGHNT and YENEEA. The CDR3 is 14 residues long. Trimming removed 3 bases at V and 8 bases at J, with 13 bases between. The DNA for the CDR3 is TGTGCCAGCAGCTTGGACCAGGGACGGGAAAAACTGTTTTTT. It yields the protein CASSLDQGREKLFF.

This clone was recorded many times. J is TRBJ1-1 and V is TRBV7-6; a weak D match, TRBD1 (6 bases). Germline V lookup: CDR1 SGHVS, CDR2 FNYEAQ. Trimming pared 5 bases from V and 1 base from J, leaving 14 bases between. This CDR3 region has 15 residues. The CDR3 is CASSADRSRNTEAFF. In nucleotides, the CDR3 is TGTGCCAGCAGCGCAGACAGGTCTCGGAACACTGAAGCTTTCTTT.

The rearrangement links TRBV5-1 to TRBJ2-2; 10 bases map to TRBD2. The CDR3 extends over 15 amino acids. After removal of 4 bases from V and 5 bases from J, the junction contained 5 bases not matched to a gene. Germline lookup yields CDR1 SGHRS and CDR2 YFSETQ. The CDR3 DNA reads TGCGCCAGCAGCGTAACGACTAGCGGGACCGGGGAGCTGTTTTTT. Translation gives CASSVTTSGTGELFF.

This clone was counted between two and nine times. The rearrangement links TRBV6-8 to TRBJ1-5; D remains unclear. The germline V gene has CDR1 MNHGY and CDR2 SAAAGT. The CDR3 extends over 14 amino acids. The V end lost 0 bases, the J end lost 6 bases, and 9 bases lay between the germline ends. CDR3: CASSYSTAGQPQHF. CDR3 coding DNA: TGTGCCAGCAGTTACTCGACTGCTGGTCAGCCCCAGCATTTT.

The chain uses TRBV19 and TRBJ1-6, with D possibly TRBD1 on 5 matching bases. The CDR3 consists of 13 residues. Germline V CDR1 and CDR2: LNHDA, SQIVND (reference sequence). V was cut by 9 bases and J by 10 bases, with 16 bases left in between. CDR3 protein: CASRQGPGSPLHF. Written as DNA, the CDR3 is TGTGCCAGCAGGCAGGGACCGGGATCACCCCTCCACTTT.

This clone is classed as medium-sized. This chain links TRBV11-3 with TRBJ1-6; D perhaps matches TRBD1 (5 bases). There are 17 residues in the CDR3. Trimming stripped 5 bases from V and 8 bases from J, with 22 bases between. The germline V gene encodes CDR1 SGHNT and CDR2 YENEEA. The CDR3 DNA reads as TGTGCCAGCAGCCCCATGAGGGGTGGCGCTGGGGATTCACCCCTCCACTTT. Its protein is CASSPMRGGAGDSPLHF.

The V and J genes are TRBV6-8 and TRBJ1-5; D remains ambiguous. V lost 6 bases, J lost 4 bases, and 19 bases lay in between. The length of the CDR3 is 16 residues. Germline V gene lookup returns CDR1 MNHGY and CDR2 SAAAGT. CDR3 sequence reads: CASRDERGSFNQPQHF. In DNA form, the CDR3 reads TGTGCCAGCAGAGACGAACGCGGATCGTTTAATCAGCCCCAGCATTTT.

This clone was seen a few times. For the CDR3, the DNA is TGTGCCAGCAGTTCCCCAGGGGGCGCGATGTACTACGAGCAGTACTTC. It encodes CASSSPGGAMYYEQYF. This chain uses TRBV6-8 with TRBJ2-7; TRBD1 aligns across 8 bases. The CDR3 runs to 16 residues. CDR1 is MNHGY and CDR2 is SAAAGT in the germline V gene. The ends lost 4 bases at V and 3 bases at J; junction bases unmatched: 11.

Only a few counts were recorded for this clone. The rearrangement links TRBV28 to TRBJ1-5; 7 positions match TRBD1. V shed 3 bases, J shed 6 bases, and the junction held 5 bases outside the gene matches. Per the germline V gene, CDR1 is MDHEN and CDR2 is SYDVKM. The length of the CDR3 is 14 residues. The CDR3 nucleotides read TGTGCCAGCAGTTTTAGACAGGGCTCTCAGCCCCAGCATTTT. This gives the protein CASSFRQGSQPQHF.

This clone was detected only a few times. The chain carries TRBV6-8 and TRBJ2-2; weak D call: TRBD2 (6 bases). Per germline, CDR1 MNHGY and CDR2 SAAAGT. Trimming stripped 6 bases from V and 7 bases from J, with 21 bases between. The CDR3 contains 16 residues. This chain's CDR3 is CASRRPPQRGVGELFF. CDR3 in DNA: TGTGCCAGCAGGAGACCTCCCCAACGCGGGGTCGGGGAGCTGTTTTTT.

This clone was recorded a few times. The J gene is TRBJ2-1, the V gene TRBV9, with a tentative D call TRBD2 (5 bases). Germline V gene data show CDR1 as SGDLS and CDR2 as YYNGEE. Trimming took 1 base from V and 5 from J, leaving 10 bases between them. The CDR3 is 14 residues long. CDR3 protein: CASSVMSGDNEQFF. CDR3 nucleotide sequence: TGTGCCAGCAGCGTAATGAGCGGCGACAATGAGCAGTTCTTC.

The chain has TRBV23-1 and TRBJ1-4; D ambiguous. TRBV23-1 is noted as an ORF with a role that remains uncertain. V lost 6 bases and J 1 base, leaving 12 bases between the germline ends. There are 15 residues in the CDR3. The CDR3 region is CASSQAGRTNEKLFF. CDR3 in DNA: TGCGCCAGCAGCCAAGCTGGCAGAACTAATGAAAAACTGTTTTTT.

This clone was picked up many times. The chain combines TRBV11-3 with TRBJ2-2; D gene uncertain. V was trimmed by 4 bases and J by 3 bases, leaving 9 bases between them. CDR1 and CDR2 from the germline V gene are SGHNT and YENEEA. The CDR3 is 14 residues long. CDR3: CASSYSGYTGELFF. The CDR3, as DNA: TGTGCCAGCAGCTACAGTGGTTACACCGGGGAGCTGTTTTTT. Based on the CDR3 plus reference TRBV11-3 and TRBJ2-2, the full variable domain is EAGVVQSPRYKIIEKKQPVAFWCNPISGHNTLYWYLQNLGQGPELLIRYENEEAVDDSQLPKDRFSAERLKGVDSTLKIQPAELGDSAVYLCASSYSGYTGELFFGEGSRLTVL.

This clone was seen only a few times. This chain links TRBV7-4 with TRBJ1-3; D might be TRBD1 (6 bases). The CDR3 is 13 residues long. Trimming took 6 bases from V and 0 from J, leaving 6 bases between them. Germline CDR1 SGHVT, CDR2 SQSDAQ. The CDR3 region is CASRDSSGNTIYF. CDR3 coding DNA: TGTGCCAGCAGGGACAGCTCTGGAAACACCATATATTTT.

The J gene is TRBJ2-2, the V gene TRBV25-1; the match to TRBD1 covers 7 bases. Unmatched junction bases numbered 6, after V lost 4 bases and J lost 4 bases. This CDR3 comprises 15 residues. From germline, CDR1 is MGHDK and CDR2 SYGVNS. CDR3 sequence (DNA): TGTGCCAGCAGTGGCGAGGGGGCGCGCACCGGGGAGCTGTTTTTT. Protein product: CASSGEGARTGELFF. The complete variable domain, with remaining parts taken from reference TRBV25-1 and TRBJ2-2, reads EADIYQTPRYLVIGTGKKITLECSQTMGHDKMYWYQQDPGMELHLIHYSYGVNSTEKGDLSSESTVSRIRTEHFPLTLESARPSHTSQYLCASSGEGARTGELFFGEGSRLTVL.

This clone was observed a handful of times. The chain recombines TRBV28 with TRBJ1-5, with 10 bases lining up with TRBD1. Germline V lookup: CDR1 MDHEN, CDR2 SYDVKM. J was trimmed by 6 bases and V by 2 bases; bases with no gene match: 4. The CDR3 runs to 15 residues. The chain's CDR3 is CASSLGTGATQPQHF. For the CDR3, the DNA is TGTGCCAGCAGTTTAGGGACAGGGGCGACTCAGCCCCAGCATTTT. Full variable domain (missing parts from reference TRBV28 and TRBJ1-5): DVKVTQSSRYLVKRTGEKVFLECVQDMDHENMFWYRQDPGLGLRLIYFSYDVKMKEKGDIPEGYSVSREKKERFSLILESASTNQTSMYLCASSLGTGATQPQHFGDGTRLSIL.

The genes are TRBV14 and TRBJ2-3; tentatively, D is TRBD2 (6 bases). The germline V gene has CDR1 SGHDN and CDR2 FVKESK. The CDR3 runs 17 residues. The ends were cut back, 4 bases at V and 4 bases at J, with 21 bases in the middle. The CDR3 nucleotides read TGTGCCAGCAGCCCCTTAAATGCGGGGAACCGGGCAGATACGCAGTATTTT. It yields the protein CASSPLNAGNRADTQYF.

This clone was recorded at least ten times. The V and J genes are TRBV4-1 and TRBJ2-7; 7 positions agree with TRBD2. Germline V CDR1 and CDR2: MGHRA, YSYEKL. The V and J ends lost 0 bases and 2 bases, in that order; junction bases with no gene match: 7. The CDR3 loop spans 16 amino acids. CDR3 protein: CASSQDPGGTAYEQYF. As DNA, the CDR3 is TGCGCCAGCAGCCAAGATCCGGGAGGCACGGCCTACGAGCAGTACTTC.

V gene TRBV12-5 combines with J gene TRBJ2-7; D remains ambiguous. The CDR3 extends over 12 amino acids. Trimming cost V 1 base and J 1 base, with 2 bases left between them. Germline-derived CDR1 and CDR2 are LGHNT and FRNRAP. Here the CDR3 DNA reads TGTGCTAGTGGTTTGGGTTCCTACGAGCAGTACTTC. Amino acids: CASGLGSYEQYF.

This sequence joins TRBV29-1 and TRBJ2-7; 13 bases map to TRBD2. CDR1 and CDR2 (germline): SQVTM, ANQGSEA. The V gene end was trimmed by 6 bases and the J gene end by 6 bases; junction bases not matched to a gene: 5. CDR3 length equals 13 residues. This chain's CDR3 is CSVGTSGNLEQYF. For the CDR3, the DNA is TGCAGCGTGGGGACTAGCGGGAATCTCGAGCAGTACTTC.

This clone occurred a few times. The chain carries TRBV6-8 and TRBJ1-6, with D possibly TRBD1 on 5 matching bases. The CDR3 covers 15 residues. Germline values: CDR1 MNHGY, CDR2 SAAAGT. V shed 5 bases and J shed 3 bases, with 11 bases lying between them. The CDR3 loop reads CASSDGQDYNSPLHF. CDR3 DNA sequence: TGTGCCAGCAGTGATGGACAAGACTATAATTCACCCCTCCACTTT.